Reported below is one TCR beta chain. Antigen unknown. About 0.5 to 1 ug RNA was reverse transcribed with random hexamers. One entry per CDR3 protein results from TCRdb running MiXCR on the immunoSEQ multiplex PCR reads. The repertoire holds around 26,000 distinct CDR3 sequences, with roughly 94% as singletons. TCR beta sequencing covered blood CD8+ and CD4+ T cells. Healthy donors served as the controls. They were matched for age and sex. Unmatched junction bases numbered 9, after V lost 4 bases and J lost 6 bases. Germline lookup yields CDR1 SGDLS and CDR2 YYNGEE. The length of the CDR3 is 14 residues. The record originates from a study of CD8 T cells in Susac syndrome. Findings of the study overall: Regarding the TCR sequencing and HLA analysis, the study admitted that a relatively small number of individuals were involved.

Sequenced: CD8+ T cells from PBMCs. The sequence came from a human donor in good health. The chain joins TRBV9 to TRBJ1-2; 7 bases align to TRBD1. CDR3 protein: CASSPRRTGNGYTF. CDR3 DNA: TGTGCCAGCAGCCCCCGCAGGACAGGAAATGGCTACACCTTC.